This TCR beta chain stems from a study of T cells after yellow fever vaccination. Study context: Fractions of low cell number were prepared using SMART-Seq v4 Ultra Low Input.

This clonotype was observed at least ten times. The authors made TCR cDNA by 5'RACE template switching, adding a universal primer site and UMIs. TCRdb passed the 5' RACE reads through MiXCR, listing each CDR3 protein once. There are about 45,000 distinct CDR3 sequences in the sample; around 6.4% occur only once, and about 9.4% lies in the top ten. Study-wide results and limits: Of the clonotypes, a small share occurred in both CD4 and CD8 compartments. Post-booster repertoires again held most primary-vaccination clones (around 95% CD4, approximately 90% CD8).

The germline gives CDR1 SGHTA, CDR2 FQGNSA. The CDR3 extends over 15 amino acids. J lost 3 bases, V lost 5 bases, and 5 bases had no gene match. The chain uses TRBV7-2 and TRBJ2-1; 9 bases fit TRBD2. The sample was PBMCs, either bulk or a sorted T-cell subset (CD4+, CD8+, memory, or dextramer-sorted; not recorded which), taken 45 days after the yellow fever booster vaccination. This TCR derives from a man aged 25 to 45 who received the YFV17D yellow fever vaccine. DNA for the CDR3: TGTGCCAGCAGCACCACTAGCGGGTTCTACAATGAGCAGTTCTTC. Translation: CASSTTSGFYNEQFF.